This passage covers 7 T cell receptor beta chains from one sample sequenced in a study of T cell repertoires in cytomegalovirus infection. TCRdb analysed the reads with MiXCR anew, one entry per CDR3 protein. The sample lists around 300,000 distinct CDR3 sequences, over 20% occurring once. Sequencing used PBMCs. The receptors originated from a human donor in good health (CMV status not recorded). Some clones in this sample may be carry-over from other donors' samples.

This chain links TRBV10-2 with TRBJ2-7, with 7 bases identical to TRBD2. The CDR3 contains 14 residues. The V gene's germline CDR1 is WSHSY and CDR2 SAAADI. J gave up 3 bases and V 2 bases, and 4 bases lay outside the gene matches. The CDR3 bases are TGCGCCAGCAGTGAGGCACGGGAGGTCTACGAGCAGTACTTC. It encodes CASSEAREVYEQYF.

This chain joins TRBV28 and TRBJ1-4; D is perhaps TRBD1 (5 bases). Germline V CDR1 and CDR2: MDHEN, SYDVKM. V lost 8 bases, J lost 5 bases, and 12 bases lay in between. This CDR3 contains 13 residues. The CDR3 DNA reads as TGTGCCAGCTTGCGGCAGGGCAATGAAAAACTGTTTTTT. Protein product: CASLRQGNEKLFF.

The chain joins TRBV27 to TRBJ1-3; possible D gene TRBD1, 6 bases. This CDR3 has 12 residues. In germline, CDR1 is MNHEY, CDR2 SMNVEV (reference sequence). The CDR3 loop reads CAAGVVGNTIYF. Here the CDR3 DNA reads TGTGCTGCAGGGGTCGTTGGAAACACCATATATTTT.

The CDR3: CSAIQRGPSSVTDTQYF. CDR3 sequence (DNA): TGCAGTGCTATCCAGCGGGGGCCAAGCTCAGTCACAGATACGCAGTATTTT. The J gene is TRBJ2-3, the V gene TRBV20-1; 8 bases fit TRBD2. This CDR3 comprises 17 residues. After removal of 4 bases from V and 2 bases from J, the junction contained 14 bases not matched to a gene. Germline V CDR1 and CDR2: DFQATT, SNEGSKA (reference sequence).

This clonotype was detected only a few times. This sequence joins TRBV6-2 or TRBV6-3 and TRBJ2-1; 9 nucleotides match TRBD2. Germline V gives CDR1 MNHEY, CDR2 SVGEGT. This CDR3 spans 16 amino acids. The ends lost 7 bases at V and 3 bases at J; junction bases unmatched: 10. CDR3 nucleotides: TGTGCCAGCACCGGCCCCGCGGGAGGGCTCTACAATGAGCAGTTCTTC. Translated, it gives CASTGPAGGLYNEQFF.

In its sample, this clonotype was seen many times. This chain joins TRBV7-2 and TRBJ1-5; 11 nucleotides line up with TRBD1. With 5 bases clipped from V and 6 bases from J, the junction kept 9 bases outside the gene matches. The CDR3 totals 16 residues. The germline V gene has CDR1 SGHTA and CDR2 FQGNSA. The CDR3 sequence: CASSIRGTGGGQPQHF. The CDR3 coding sequence is TGTGCCAGCAGCATTAGGGGGACAGGGGGAGGTCAGCCCCAGCATTTT.

The sample holds a few counts of this clonotype. The V gene is TRBV4-2, the J gene TRBJ2-1, with D perhaps matching TRBD1 or TRBD2 (7 bases each). The CDR3 extends over 15 amino acids. Trimming pared 1 base from V and 7 bases from J, leaving 14 bases between. Germline V gene data show CDR1 as LGHNA and CDR2 as YNFKEQ. The CDR3 region has the DNA TGTGCCAGCAGCCAAGGACAGGGAGGGAAGAATGAGCAGTTCTTC. Protein product: CASSQGQGGKNEQFF.